One T cell receptor beta chain is described in this entry. In the original workflow: By means of reference gene primer amplification, nucleated cell counts were estimated. Data came from immunoSEQ multiplex PCR; TCRdb stores just in-frame clones and leaves some out. V and J calls and clone size are copied from that table; D and trimming were computed from the DNA. The top ten hold 9.5% to 15% of the sample, which has some 200,000 clones, over 75% seen once. The record originates from a study of blood T cell repertoires in COVID-19. On the study more broadly: Sites in the United States, Italy and Spain provided acute and convalescent COVID-19 samples. From T cells, B-cell-depleted T cells, or PBMCs came the material, which was cDNA or gDNA.

The CDR3 has 12 residues. V was shortened by 3 bases and J by 6 bases, with 5 bases between the two germline ends. Germline V gives CDR1 SEHNR, CDR2 FQNEAQ (reference sequence). The V call is TRBV7-9, the J call TRBJ2-2; no reliable D call. The sequence was collected from a human donor in a cohort sampled during active COVID-19. Sample: peripheral blood. This chain's CDR3 is CASSFRAGELFF. CDR3 bases: TGTGCCAGCAGCTTTCGGGCCGGGGAGCTGTTTTTT. The variable domain in full, completed from reference TRBV7-9 and TRBJ2-2, reads DTGVSQNPRHKITKRGQNVTFRCDPISEHNRLYWYRQTLGQGPEFLTYFQNEAQLEKSRLLSDRFSAERPKGSFSTLEIQRTEQGDSAMYLCASSFRAGELFFGEGSRLTVL.